The 8 T cell receptor beta chains in this list originate from one sample, sequenced in a study of read filtering for tumor transcriptome and immune sequencing. From around 0.4 ug of RNA, a library with molecular barcoded alpha/delta and beta/gamma adaptors was made. One entry per CDR3 protein, called by TCRdb with MiXCR from the reads. The sample has roughly 46,000 distinct CDR3 sequences, approximately 12% seen once; the top ten hold more than 12%. The sequenced sample consisted of a population of CD138-negative cells sorted from bone marrow. The receptors shown here come from a donor at least 40 years old with multiple myeloma.

This clonotype came up many times. The chain carries TRBV20-1 and TRBJ2-1; 12 bases fit TRBD2. This CDR3 has 16 amino acids. The V segment lost 2 bases and the J segment 0 bases; nucleotides outside the gene matches: 2. Germline-derived CDR1 and CDR2 are DFQATT and SNEGSKA (reference sequence). The CDR3: CSARTSGGSSYNEQFF. The CDR3 region has the DNA TGCAGTGCTAGAACTAGCGGGGGGAGCTCCTACAATGAGCAGTTCTTC.

This clonotype appeared many times. The chain joins TRBV15 to TRBJ2-1; D perhaps matches TRBD2 (6 bases). The V gene lost 3 bases and the J gene lost 5 bases, with 14 bases spanning the gap. CDR1 and CDR2 (germline): LNHNV, YYDKDF (reference sequence). The CDR3 is 15 amino acids. The CDR3 here is CATSRTSSPNNEQFF. The DNA of the CDR3 is TGTGCCACCAGCAGGACTAGTTCCCCCAACAATGAGCAGTTCTTC. The variable domain in full, completed from reference TRBV15 and TRBJ2-1, reads DAMVIQNPRYQVTQFGKPVTLSCSQTLNHNVMYWYQQKSSQAPKLLFHYYDKDFNNEADTPDNFQSRRPNTSFCFLDIRSPGLGDTAMYLCATSRTSSPNNEQFFGPGTRLTVL.

This clonotype has at least ten counts. The chain combines TRBV7-9 with TRBJ1-1; no clear D gene. This CDR3 is built from 14 residues. V lost 8 bases, J lost 1 base, and 14 bases lay in between. The germline CDR1 and CDR2 sequences are SEHNR and FQNEAQ (reference sequence). The CDR3 bases are TGTGCCAGCCTCCCCCTTGACTCGAACACTGAAGCTTTCTTT. It specifies CASLPLDSNTEAFF.

The sample holds many counts of this clonotype. The J gene is TRBJ2-3, the V gene TRBV5-5; D perhaps matches TRBD1 (5 bases). V was shortened by 0 bases and J by 1 base, with 12 bases between the two germline ends. The CDR3 extends over 16 amino acids. Germline CDR1 and CDR2: SGHKS and YYEKEE (reference sequence). The CDR3: CASSLDRTVGTDTQYF. The CDR3 DNA is TGTGCCAGCAGCTTGGACAGGACCGTTGGCACAGATACGCAGTATTTT.

This clonotype was detected many times. J is TRBJ2-1 and V is TRBV28, with D tentatively TRBD2 (5 bases). Deletions cut 2 bases from V and 6 bases from J, with 8 bases between. Germline V CDR1 and CDR2: MDHEN, SYDVKM. The CDR3 runs to 13 residues. DNA of the CDR3: TGTGCCAGCAGTTTAGTGGGAGTCAATGAGCAGTTCTTC. As protein: CASSLVGVNEQFF.

This clonotype showed up many times. CDR3 nucleotides: TGTGCCACCAGCAGAGGGACAGGGTCAGCTGGGGCCAACGTCCTGACTTTC. Translated, it gives CATSRGTGSAGANVLTF. The chain is built from TRBV24-1 and TRBJ2-6; 9 positions agree with TRBD1. V was clipped by 7 bases and J by 2 bases; unmatched bases: 8. CDR1 KGHDR and CDR2 SFDVKD come from the germline V gene. The CDR3 has 17 residues.

This clonotype was recorded at least ten times. The chain recombines TRBV20-1 with TRBJ2-5; D is uncertain. Between the trimmed V and J ends, which lost 2 bases and 5 bases, there was a span of 12 bases. CDR1 is DFQATT, CDR2 SNEGSKA, per germline (reference sequence). This CDR3 contains 13 residues. The chain's CDR3 is CSARQEVPETQYF. CDR3 nucleotides: TGCAGTGCTAGACAAGAGGTTCCGGAGACCCAGTACTTC.

This clonotype was recorded at least ten times. The DNA for the CDR3 is TGTGCCAGCTCGGCTGGACCTAATGAGCAGTTCTTC. Its protein product is CASSAGPNEQFF. The chain links TRBV18 to TRBJ2-1; D gene unclear. This CDR3 has 12 residues. Germline loops: CDR1 KGHSH, CDR2 LQKENI. Trimming took off 6 bases at V and 7 bases at J, with 10 bases between the two ends.